The sample holds a few counts of the clone carrying this T cell receptor beta chain. Antigen specificity is unknown. The sample is drawn from a study of T cell repertoires in aging, cancer and after chemotherapy. The overall study: Six age groups, ranging from 30 or younger to 70 or older, included the donors. Study-wide findings and caveats: Age-matched healthy donors had significantly more diverse, less clonal blood TCR repertoires than untreated cancer patients. In healthy donors, age-related TCR diversity loss mainly reflected lost richness.

Peripheral blood genomic DNA, not sorted cells or RNA, was the template. A mixed TRB-A/B primer pool amplified rearranged TRB by multiplex touch-down PCR. TCRdb called the multiplex PCR reads again in MiXCR, with one record for every CDR3 protein. The repertoire holds about 9,200 distinct CDR3 sequences, with approximately 33% as singletons. Sequenced: blood. The clonotype was recovered from a human donor in good health. The donor label of this sample is uncertain.

CDR3 in DNA: TGTGCCAGCAGCTCTAACCAAGAGACCCAGTACTTC. It encodes CASSSNQETQYF. The chain is built from TRBV7-9 and TRBJ2-5, with unresolved D. V shed 4 bases and J shed 0 bases, with 3 bases lying between them. This CDR3 is 12 amino acids long. CDR1 SEHNR and CDR2 FQNEAQ come from the germline V gene (reference sequence).